Listed below are T cell receptor beta chains from one sample, sequenced in a study of T cell changes during pregnancy in multiple sclerosis. The protocol was immunoSEQ multiplex PCR, while the TCRdb copy is restricted to in-frame clones and leaves out a portion. Counted here are roughly 35,000 clones, 88% occurring once; the ten biggest clones make up more than 0.95%. This specimen consisted of CD4+ T cells from peripheral blood mononuclear cells, obtained before pregnancy. The origin of the receptors is a female donor with multiple sclerosis, enrolled in a pregnancy study. Both conserved end residues are part of each CDR3. D genes are given only for firm matches. Only some rows state a clone size, as once, few, many or a class for expanded clones.

cdr3_aa: CASSTEYRGPTYEQYF
cdr3_nt: TGTGCCAGTAGTACCGAATACAGGGGCCCAACCTACGAGCAGTACTTC
d_call: TRBD1
clone_size: -
j_call: TRBJ2-7
v_call: TRBV19

cdr3_aa: CASTGQGLSTDTQYF
cdr3_nt: TGTGCCAGCACGGGACAGGGGTTGAGCACAGATACGCAGTATTTT
d_call: TRBD1
clone_size: -
j_call: TRBJ2-3
v_call: TRBV2

cdr3_aa: CASSPDRGRETEAFF
cdr3_nt: TGTGCCAGCAGCCCGGACAGGGGGCGCGAGACTGAAGCTTTCTTT
d_call: TRBD1
clone_size: -
j_call: TRBJ1-1
v_call: TRBV5-6

cdr3_aa: CASGVGQGGLGNEQFF
cdr3_nt: TGTGCTAGTGGTGTGGGGCAGGGGGGTCTAGGGAATGAGCAGTTCTTC
d_call: -
clone_size: -
j_call: TRBJ2-1
v_call: TRBV12-5

cdr3_aa: CASKRTSGSFEQYF
cdr3_nt: TGTGCCAGCAAGAGGACTAGCGGGAGTTTCGAGCAGTACTTC
d_call: TRBD2
clone_size: -
j_call: TRBJ2-7
v_call: TRBV2

cdr3_aa: CASETSGSPYEQYF
cdr3_nt: TGTGCCAGCGAGACTAGCGGGAGTCCCTACGAGCAGTACTTC
d_call: TRBD2
clone_size: -
j_call: TRBJ2-7
v_call: TRBV18

cdr3_aa: CASSLGPTGPSGNTIYF
cdr3_nt: TGTGCCAGCAGCTTAGGCCCCACAGGGCCCTCTGGAAACACCATATATTTT
d_call: -
clone_size: -
j_call: TRBJ1-3
v_call: TRBV7-2

cdr3_aa: CASSQLSGKSTNEQFF
cdr3_nt: TGCGCCAGCAGCCAACTCAGCGGGAAATCGACCAATGAGCAGTTCTTC
d_call: TRBD2
clone_size: -
j_call: TRBJ2-1
v_call: TRBV4-3

cdr3_aa: CASSMILAGGPFEQYF
cdr3_nt: TGTGCCAGTAGTATGATCCTAGCGGGAGGGCCCTTCGAGCAGTACTTC
d_call: TRBD2
clone_size: -
j_call: TRBJ2-7
v_call: TRBV19

cdr3_aa: CASSQDFGAAAFF
cdr3_nt: TGCGCCAGCAGCCAAGATTTTGGGGCTGCGGCTTTCTTT
d_call: -
clone_size: -
j_call: TRBJ1-1
v_call: TRBV4-1

cdr3_aa: CASSPTALNTGELFF
cdr3_nt: TGCGCCAGCAGCCCGACAGCACTGAACACCGGGGAGCTGTTTTTT
d_call: -
clone_size: -
j_call: TRBJ2-2
v_call: TRBV5-1

cdr3_aa: CASSPSVPDTQYF
cdr3_nt: TGCGCCAGCTCCCCTAGTGTCCCAGATACGCAGTATTTT
d_call: -
clone_size: -
j_call: TRBJ2-3
v_call: TRBV4-3

cdr3_aa: CASSLDMAGGPQETQYF
cdr3_nt: TGTGCCAGCAGCTTAGATATGGCGGGAGGCCCCCAAGAGACCCAGTACTTC
d_call: TRBD2
clone_size: -
j_call: TRBJ2-5
v_call: TRBV11-2

cdr3_aa: CASSPTGESTEAFF
cdr3_nt: TGTGCCAGCAGCCCCACAGGGGAGTCCACTGAAGCTTTCTTT
d_call: TRBD1
clone_size: -
j_call: TRBJ1-1
v_call: TRBV28

cdr3_aa: CASSPGTYSNQPQHF
cdr3_nt: TGTGCCAGCAGCCCCGGGACTTATAGCAATCAGCCCCAGCATTTT
d_call: -
clone_size: -
j_call: TRBJ1-5
v_call: TRBV6-1

cdr3_aa: CASSPGTSGPNTDTQYF
cdr3_nt: TGTGCCAGCAGCCCAGGGACTAGCGGGCCCAACACAGATACGCAGTATTTT
d_call: TRBD2
clone_size: -
j_call: TRBJ2-3
v_call: TRBV11-1

cdr3_aa: CASSFTVSRANVLTF
cdr3_nt: TGTGCCAGCAGCTTCACTGTCTCTAGGGCCAACGTCCTGACTTTC
d_call: -
clone_size: -
j_call: TRBJ2-6
v_call: TRBV7-9

cdr3_aa: CASSWGQGRSQPQHF
cdr3_nt: TGTGCCAGCAGCTGGGGACAGGGGAGGAGTCAGCCCCAGCATTTT
d_call: TRBD1
clone_size: -
j_call: TRBJ1-5
v_call: TRBV5-8

cdr3_aa: CASSLALGPNTGELFF
cdr3_nt: TGCGCCAGCAGCTTGGCCCTTGGGCCGAACACCGGGGAGCTGTTTTTT
d_call: -
clone_size: -
j_call: TRBJ2-2
v_call: TRBV5-1

cdr3_aa: CASSTLGAEETQYF
cdr3_nt: TGTGCCAGTAGTACGCTAGGGGCAGAAGAGACCCAGTACTTC
d_call: -
clone_size: -
j_call: TRBJ2-5
v_call: TRBV19

cdr3_aa: CASSDELAGYNEQFF
cdr3_nt: TGCGCCAGCAGTGATGAGCTAGCGGGGTACAATGAGCAGTTCTTC
d_call: TRBD2
clone_size: -
j_call: TRBJ2-1
v_call: TRBV10-2

cdr3_aa: CAWSVGRSQETQYF
cdr3_nt: TGTGCCTGGAGCGTGGGCAGGTCGCAAGAGACCCAGTACTTC
d_call: -
clone_size: -
j_call: TRBJ2-5
v_call: TRBV30

cdr3_aa: CASGLVGQPQHF
cdr3_nt: TGTGCTAGTGGTTTGGTCGGTCAGCCCCAGCATTTT
d_call: -
clone_size: -
j_call: TRBJ1-5
v_call: TRBV12-5

cdr3_aa: CASSDGQGGSSNQPQHF
cdr3_nt: TGTGCCAGTAGTGACGGGCAGGGCGGATCGAGCAATCAGCCCCAGCATTTT
d_call: -
clone_size: -
j_call: TRBJ1-5
v_call: TRBV19

cdr3_aa: CASSLDLAGGETQYF
cdr3_nt: TGTGCCAGCAGCTTGGACCTAGCGGGAGGAGAGACCCAGTACTTC
d_call: TRBD2
clone_size: -
j_call: TRBJ2-5
v_call: TRBV5-4

cdr3_aa: CASSELNQPQHF
cdr3_nt: TGTGCCAGTAGTGAGCTGAATCAGCCCCAGCATTTT
d_call: -
clone_size: -
j_call: TRBJ1-5
v_call: TRBV19

cdr3_aa: CSVADSNQPQHF
cdr3_nt: TGCAGCGTTGCTGACAGTAATCAGCCCCAGCATTTT
d_call: -
clone_size: -
j_call: TRBJ1-5
v_call: TRBV29-1

cdr3_aa: CASSQRRSGAKNIQYF
cdr3_nt: TGTGCCAGCAGCCAAAGAAGGTCGGGGGCCAAAAACATTCAGTACTTC
d_call: -
clone_size: once
j_call: TRBJ2-4
v_call: TRBV14

cdr3_aa: CASSARGGGSGYTF
cdr3_nt: TGTGCCAGCAGCGCTCGGGGGGGAGGAAGCGGCTACACCTTC
d_call: -
clone_size: -
j_call: TRBJ1-2
v_call: TRBV9

cdr3_aa: CASRETGIQETQYF
cdr3_nt: TGTGCCAGCAGAGAGACAGGGATCCAAGAGACCCAGTACTTC
d_call: TRBD1
clone_size: -
j_call: TRBJ2-5
v_call: TRBV2

cdr3_aa: CASSYSRTGIMDIQYF
cdr3_nt: TGTGCCAGCAGTTACTCCAGGACAGGGATAATGGACATTCAGTACTTC
d_call: TRBD1
clone_size: -
j_call: TRBJ2-4
v_call: TRBV6-6

cdr3_aa: CASSEMGQGVGATNEKLFF
cdr3_nt: TGTGCCAGCAGTGAAATGGGACAGGGGGTAGGGGCAACTAATGAAAAACTGTTTTTT
d_call: TRBD1
clone_size: -
j_call: TRBJ1-4
v_call: TRBV2

cdr3_aa: CASSRQLVRGQYF
cdr3_nt: TGCGCCAGCAGCAGACAGCTAGTAAGGGGGCAGTATTTT
d_call: -
clone_size: -
j_call: TRBJ2-3
v_call: TRBV23-1

cdr3_aa: CASSPRTGAYEQYF
cdr3_nt: TGTGCCAGCTCACCACGGACAGGGGCCTACGAGCAGTACTTC
d_call: TRBD1
clone_size: -
j_call: TRBJ2-7
v_call: TRBV18

cdr3_aa: CASSRDRVRYEQYF
cdr3_nt: TGCGCCAGCAGTCGGGACAGGGTAAGGTACGAGCAGTACTTC
d_call: TRBD1
clone_size: once
j_call: TRBJ2-7
v_call: TRBV10-1

cdr3_aa: CASSLQGLSEAFF
cdr3_nt: TGTGCCAGCAGCCTACAGGGTCTCTCTGAAGCTTTCTTT
d_call: -
clone_size: -
j_call: TRBJ1-1
v_call: TRBV7-9

cdr3_aa: CASSLSGTNTGELFF
cdr3_nt: TGTGCCAGCAGCTTAAGCGGGACGAACACCGGGGAGCTGTTTTTT
d_call: TRBD2
clone_size: -
j_call: TRBJ2-2
v_call: TRBV27

cdr3_aa: CASSTGTNLYNEQFF
cdr3_nt: TGTGCCAGCAGCACCGGGACTAACCTATACAATGAGCAGTTCTTC
d_call: TRBD2
clone_size: -
j_call: TRBJ2-1
v_call: TRBV7-3

cdr3_aa: CASSRLAGERNEQFF
cdr3_nt: TGCGCCAGCAGCCGGCTAGCGGGAGAGAGGAATGAGCAGTTCTTC
d_call: TRBD2
clone_size: -
j_call: TRBJ2-1
v_call: TRBV4-1

cdr3_aa: CASSRSGDGGEQYF
cdr3_nt: TGTGCCAGCAGTCGTAGCGGGGACGGGGGGGAGCAGTACTTC
d_call: TRBD2
clone_size: -
j_call: TRBJ2-7
v_call: TRBV6-6

cdr3_aa: CASSTRQTKNYEQYF
cdr3_nt: TGTGCCAGCAGTACCCGGCAAACTAAAAACTACGAGCAGTACTTC
d_call: -
clone_size: -
j_call: TRBJ2-7
v_call: TRBV6-5

cdr3_aa: CASSLRASEQFF
cdr3_nt: TGTGCCAGCAGTTTACGAGCCTCTGAGCAGTTCTTC
d_call: -
clone_size: -
j_call: TRBJ2-1
v_call: TRBV28

cdr3_aa: CASSVQGGGNQPQHF
cdr3_nt: TGTGCCAGTAGTGTACAGGGTGGGGGCAATCAGCCCCAGCATTTT
d_call: -
clone_size: -
j_call: TRBJ1-5
v_call: TRBV19